This TCR beta chain was sequenced in a study of blood T cells in healthy people across ages. Whole-study results and caveats: The study could not conclusively compare naive and antigen-experienced cells, given its unsorted PBMCs. Older age coincided with a roughly linear decline in TCR beta diversity per million T cells.

Sample-barcoded 5' priming and a J-beta primer mix drove a second PCR of roughly 6 to 12 cycles. MiXCR, run by TCRdb on the 5' RACE reads, gives a single entry per CDR3 protein. The sample shows about 1,400,000 distinct CDR3 sequences, around 55% of them seen only once. In its sample, this clonotype was seen once. Its antigen is still unknown. Every donor contributed roughly 10 milliliters of peripheral blood by blood draw. This CDR3 has 13 residues. Germline CDR1 and CDR2: MNHEY and SMNVEV (reference sequence). The V end lost 4 bases, the J end lost 9 bases, and 10 bases lay between the germline ends.

Sample: blood. The TCR originated in a man between 18 and 29 years old in good health. The rearrangement joins TRBV27 to TRBJ1-6; D gene ambiguous. CDR3 bases: TGTGCCAGCAGTTGGGAAGGAAGTTCACCCCTCCACTTT. This sequence encodes CASSWEGSSPLHF.